This TCR beta chain was sequenced during a study of T cells in localized non-small cell lung cancer. Germline assignment: CDR1 SGDLS and CDR2 YYNGEE. With V trimmed by 1 base and J by 4 bases, 3 bases remained unmatched. CDR3 length equals 14 residues. TCRdb's table, derived via immunoSEQ multiplex PCR, lists solely in-frame clones and lacks some. The top ten hold roughly 21% of the sample, which has under 65,000 clones, over 75% seen once. This sample comprised peripheral blood, obtained before any cancer treatment. This sequence was found in an older female donor with stage II squamous cell lung carcinoma. The chain joins TRBV9 to TRBJ2-7; 9 bases match TRBD2. The CDR3 DNA reads TGTGCCAGCAGCGTACTAGCGGGGCAATACGAGCAGTACTTC. This sequence encodes CASSVLAGQYEQYF.